Included here is one T cell receptor (beta chain) sequence, with context. With 5 bases removed from V and 0 bases from J, the gap between germline ends came to 10 bases. CDR3 size: 15 residues. CDR1 and CDR2 from the germline V gene are LNHDA and SQIVND (reference sequence). This sample was included in a study of blood T cell repertoires in COVID-19. Sequencing was performed with immunoSEQ multiplex PCR; in TCRdb, only in-frame clones are kept and a portion is missing. The data hold tens of thousands of clones, with 87% observed a single time. The specimen sequenced was peripheral blood. The TCR sequence derives from a woman between 50 and 59 years old with acute or convalescent COVID-19. The genes are TRBV19 and TRBJ1-4; the D gene is possibly TRBD1 (5 bases). The CDR3 bases are TGTGCCAGTAGTCCTACGGGGGCAACTAATGAAAAACTGTTTTTT. Its protein product is CASSPTGATNEKLFF.